This TCR beta chain came from a study of blood T cell repertoires in COVID-19. Study-wide background: Some COVID-19 samples were acute and others convalescent; all came from the United States, Italy and Spain. T cells, B-cell-depleted T cells, or PBMCs supplied cDNA or gDNA.

In the study's own analysis: Counts of nucleated cells, estimated from reference gene primer amplification, were obtained. TCRdb keeps only in-frame clones here, not all; method: immunoSEQ multiplex PCR. Clone size and V and J calls were adopted from that table, with D and trimming inferred from the DNA. The sample has about 220,000 clones; approximately 85% are singletons. Germline CDR1 reads SGHTA; CDR2 reads FQGNSA. V lost 1 base and J lost 4; bases outside the gene matches: 8. CDR3 length: 16 residues. This clone was seen more than once but under ten times. The material sequenced was peripheral blood. The receptor's source is a woman aged 70-85 years with acute or convalescent COVID-19. The rearrangement uses TRBV7-2 and TRBJ1-2, with TRBD1 matching over 8 bases. The CDR3 sequence is CASSLGQGAAGYGYTF. CDR3 DNA: TGTGCCAGCAGCTTAGGCCAGGGGGCCGCGGGCTATGGCTACACCTTC.